The present entry profiles one T cell receptor beta chain with its context. This clonotype has ten or more counts. The antigen it recognizes is unknown. Base qualities are not provided; no much larger clone lies one nucleotide away. The data were taken from a study of regulatory T cells in long-lasting Graves disease (dated by TCRdb to the early 2020s). Background for the entire study: In the newly diagnosed Graves' disease group, patients had been taking antithyroid drugs for less than 3 months. Patients with persistent Graves' disease were compared with patients with newly diagnosed Graves' disease using TCR sequencing and RNA sequencing of peripheral blood. The study took place in China and was registered as a clinical trial. A total of some 33 samples were covered by TCR sequencing, comprising about 13 persistent and 20 or so newly diagnosed Graves' disease patients.

Libraries came from multiplex PCR. TCRdb records Illumina HiSeq 4000 as the sequencer. CDR3 regions were amplified by Arm-PCR with iRepertoire HTBI primers to construct TCR beta libraries. Gel purification was performed on PCR products prior to sequencing. Regarding the original processing steps: Gene usage analysis of CDR3 amino acid clonotypes used the 60 to 80 TRBV and 14 to 15 TRBJ segments found across samples. COPE and FqMerger were used to merge filtered high-quality paired reads into contigs. BLAST was used to align contigs to the IMGT TRBV, TRBD and TRBJ reference genes, and CDR3 was defined following IMGT. Any clonotype with a frequency above 0.1% was counted as a highly expanded clone. Repertoire diversity was measured by Shannon entropy, and V-J evenness by the Gini coefficient. A clonotype was considered public if more than one individual shared it. TCRdb reprocessed the public reads (quality trimming at Q25 with fastp, clone calling with MiXCR) and kept in-frame beta chains. Every entry covers one CDR3 protein and lists the most common genes and DNA from its rows. The V and J calls, along with clone size, are taken from TCRdb and not from the paper's own processing. The sample table holds 250,000 to 300,000 distinct CDR3 sequences, of which approximately 20% were seen once. The ten most abundant clones make up 11% to 15% of the sample.

From a lookup of the germline V gene, CDR1 and CDR2 are SGHTA and FQGNSA. The CDR3, from cysteine to phenylalanine, totals 14 residues. Solely the CDR3 DNA is kept, with 42 bases framed from the first base. Trimming takes 1 base from V and 6 bases from J, and the germline ends sit 12 bases apart. This specimen's time point label, interpreted: newly diagnosed GD, antithyroid drugs for less than 3 months. For both TCR sequencing and RNA sequencing, RNA was extracted from PBMCs in TRIzol. The diagnosis of Graves' disease followed American Thyroid Association guidelines. Patients were recruited from an endocrinology department in Xi'an, China. From each patient, around 9.3 milliliters of peripheral blood was collected into an EDTA anticoagulant tube. Ficoll Paque Plus density gradient separation was used to isolate PBMCs, and no further T cell sorting was performed. RNA quality was checked with an Agilent 2100 Bioanalyzer and agarose gel, and concentration with a NanoDrop 2000.

Broad study findings and their caveats: Persistent patients shared more public clonotypes among themselves (more than 2,500) than newly diagnosed patients did (about 1,000). TRBV28, TRBJ1-2 and TRBJ2-5 were preferentially used in persistent disease, while TRBV20-1 and TRBJ2-1 were favored in newly diagnosed disease. Sequencing and analysis were restricted to the TCR beta chain. Persistent Graves' disease patients showed lower TCR Shannon entropy and fewer highly expanded clones than newly diagnosed patients, suggesting clonal expansion. Peripheral blood alone was examined, since thyroid tissue, which constituted the primary lesion, could not be accessed. The small sample size was acknowledged by the authors as a limitation that may reduce accuracy.

The same sample was also used in a study of T cells in Graves' hyperthyroidism and ophthalmopathy. According to the second study: Stable Graves' hyperthyroidism was defined as no progression to ophthalmopathy during 18 months of follow-up. Hyperthyroidism patients were aged 18 to 65 years and newly diagnosed, with disease duration of less than 2 months. Patients with uncontrolled infections, other autoimmune diseases, pregnancy or lactation were excluded. Diagnoses relied on clinical symptoms, serum thyroxine and TRAb, thyroid ultrasound and orbital computed tomography. The TCR CDR3 was subjected to a first round of RT-PCR using the HTBI primer set and the Qiagen OneStep RT-PCR kit. Most expanded thyroid clonotypes (frequency above 0.001) were also detected in blood, a finding suggesting that blood repertoires may reflect thyroid immune responses. In cross-validation, a model built on a 13 V-J signature told ophthalmopathy apart from stable hyperthyroidism with 87.88% sensitivity and about 81% specificity, and in testing the same model reached 80%/75%. In validation, the model predicted progression to ophthalmopathy with over 60% sensitivity and less than 80% specificity, a median of around six months before onset. To identify TCR V-J signatures that set the groups apart, the researchers used a discovery cohort of about a hundred patients, made up of roughly 45 with Graves' ophthalmopathy and 57 with stable Graves' hyperthyroidism. Whether ophthalmopathy could be predicted prospectively was tested in an independent validation cohort made up of approximately 19 hyperthyroidism patients plus 17 patients who later progressed to ophthalmopathy. The 85 to 100 discovery patients were divided at random into training and test sets in a 7:3 ratio. The study also compared thyroid tissue and blood T-cell repertoires from more than five Graves' hyperthyroidism patients. Once sampling was done, hyperthyroidism patients were given methimazole at a starting dose of 30 mg daily, whereas ophthalmopathy patients were given high-dose intravenous methylprednisolone. Libraries were constructed in a second round of multiplex PCR, after which size selection and purification were carried out. Sequencing of the libraries was done on an Illumina HiSeq2000 using paired-end 100 bp reads. Raw data were processed with SOAPnuke, discarding reads with adapters, uncalled bases, mean Phred below 15, or no exact constant-primer or identifier match. COPE v1.2.5 was used to merge the high-quality paired reads, and each unique nucleotide sequence was defined as a clonotype. MiTCR v1.1 was used to align the clonotypes against IMGT TRBV, TRBD and TRBJ reference segments. Analysis was restricted to V-J combinations with a frequency above 0.0001, which covered 99.2% of repertoires. A TCS score was defined as the ratio of F50 (clonal expansion) to E x V (chaos), with BLOSUM62-based TCRdist applied between CDR3 peptides within each V-J. Welch's t-statistics and random forest reduced around 550 V-J features to about 13, which were used in a naive Bayes classifier (R e1071). No statistical method was used to set the sample size in advance, and investigators knew the group allocation. The paper reports TCR Vbeta CDR3 sequencing of approximately 130 peripheral blood samples: approximately 43 ophthalmopathy, 70 to 85 hyperthyroidism and approximately 17 progressor patients.

The source is a woman in her thirties with Graves disease. Donor details come from another sample of the same person, matched by shared clones. The chain is encoded by TRBV7-2 joined to TRBJ2-5; the D gene is not confidently resolved. The starting material was peripheral blood mononuclear cells (PBMCs), obtained at new diagnosis, from a patient treated with antithyroid drugs. The CDR3 protein is CASSLGKSPKTQYF. The bases are TGTGCCAGCAGCTTAGGGAAATCTCCTAAGACCCAGTACTTC.